This entry features one T cell receptor (beta chain) sequence. What it binds is not known. Per germline, CDR1 MNHEY and CDR2 SVGAGI. The CDR3 has 13 amino acids. The ends were cut back, 1 base at V and 5 bases at J, with 9 bases in the middle. Sequenced by immunoSEQ multiplex PCR; TCRdb stores in-frame clones only, minus some. The data show approximately 140,000 clones, more than 75% seen once. The data were obtained in a study of T cell responses to AZD1222 COVID-19 vaccine. Study-wide points: Every sample of the repertoires postdated the peak T cell response. Elevations in Spike-specific TCR breadth and depth followed administration of two AZD1222 doses. Within unmutated variant regions lay the reported targets of nearly half of spike-specific TCRs. Donors were chiefly white British, with a greater number of females, and clonal diversity was perhaps underestimated.

The sequencing used peripheral blood, collected on day 0 of AZD1222 vaccination. The rearrangement uses TRBV6-5 and TRBJ2-7; the D gene could be TRBD1 or TRBD2 (5 bases each). This TCR was recovered from an adult in good health. Written as DNA, the CDR3 is TGTGCCAGCAGTTACTTCCGGGACGACGAGCAGTACTTC. As protein: CASSYFRDDEQYF.